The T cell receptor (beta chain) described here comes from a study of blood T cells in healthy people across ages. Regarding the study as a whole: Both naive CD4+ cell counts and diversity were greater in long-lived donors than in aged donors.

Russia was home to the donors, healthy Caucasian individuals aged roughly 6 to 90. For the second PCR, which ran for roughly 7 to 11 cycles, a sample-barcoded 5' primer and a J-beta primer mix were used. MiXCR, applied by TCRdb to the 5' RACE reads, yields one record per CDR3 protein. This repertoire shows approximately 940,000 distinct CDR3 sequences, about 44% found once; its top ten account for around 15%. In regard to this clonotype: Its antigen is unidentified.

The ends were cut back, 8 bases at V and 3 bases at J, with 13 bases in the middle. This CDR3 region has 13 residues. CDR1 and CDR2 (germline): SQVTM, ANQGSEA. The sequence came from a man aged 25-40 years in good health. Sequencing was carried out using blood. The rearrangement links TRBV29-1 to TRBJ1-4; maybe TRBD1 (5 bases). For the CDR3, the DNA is TGCAGCACCCGAGAGGGGCCTAATGAAAAACTGTTTTTT. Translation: CSTREGPNEKLFF.